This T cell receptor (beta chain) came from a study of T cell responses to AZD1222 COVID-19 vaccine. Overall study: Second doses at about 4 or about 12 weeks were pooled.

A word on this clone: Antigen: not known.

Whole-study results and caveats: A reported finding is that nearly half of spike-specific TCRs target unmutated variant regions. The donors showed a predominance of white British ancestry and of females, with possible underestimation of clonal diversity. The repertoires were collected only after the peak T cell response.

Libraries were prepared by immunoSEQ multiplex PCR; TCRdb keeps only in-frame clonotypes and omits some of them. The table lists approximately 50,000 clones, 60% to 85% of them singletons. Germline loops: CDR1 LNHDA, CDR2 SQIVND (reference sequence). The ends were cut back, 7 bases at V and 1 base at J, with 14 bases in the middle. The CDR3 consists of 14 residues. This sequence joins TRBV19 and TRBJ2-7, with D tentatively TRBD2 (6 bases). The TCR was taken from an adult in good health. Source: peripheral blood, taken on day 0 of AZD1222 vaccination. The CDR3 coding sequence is TGTGCCAGTACGCGGGAAGCTGATTCCTACGAGCAGTACTTC. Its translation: CASTREADSYEQYF.